Listed below are T cell receptor beta chains from one sample, sequenced in a study of multiple sclerosis patients with progressive multifocal leukoencephalopathy. Using immunoSEQ multiplex PCR, the repertoire was profiled, and TCRdb retains in-frame clones only, with some absent. The table lists under 35,000 clones, 87% of them singletons. This specimen was PBMCs, taken from a patient treated with natalizumab. These receptor sequences come from a woman in her thirties or forties with progressive multifocal leukoencephalopathy. CDR3s include the opening cysteine and the closing phenylalanine or tryptophan. A D gene is named only where the DNA matches it firmly. For some rows the clone size is stated as once, few or many, or as a class when expanded; others skip it.

j_call v_call d_call clone_size cdr3_aa cdr3_nt
TRBJ2-3 TRBV30 - - CAWSVVARFTDTQYF TGTGCCTGGAGTGTGGTAGCGAGATTCACAGATACGCAGTATTTT
TRBJ2-5 TRBV4-1 TRBD2 - CASKIAGGPRETQYF TGCGCCAGCAAAATAGCGGGGGGGCCAAGGGAGACCCAGTACTTC
TRBJ2-7 TRBV7-6 - - CASSPGFLHEQYF TGTGCCAGCAGCCCCGGATTTCTACACGAGCAGTACTTC
TRBJ2-3 TRBV19 TRBD1 - CASGTGGGTDTQYF TGTGCGAGTGGGACAGGCGGAGGCACAGATACGCAGTATTTT
TRBJ2-1 TRBV15 - - CATSRDRDEQFF TGTGCCACCAGCAGAGATCGGGATGAGCAGTTCTTC
TRBJ1-5 TRBV19 TRBD1 - CASSSPPGTANQPQHF TGTGCCAGTAGTAGTCCCCCGGGGACAGCAAATCAGCCCCAGCATTTT
TRBJ2-5 TRBV4-1 - - CASSPQGAGLAETQYF TGCGCCAGCAGCCCCCAGGGGGCGGGACTAGCAGAGACCCAGTACTTC
TRBJ2-1 TRBV4-2 TRBD1 - CASSPDRGQGRNEQFF TGTGCCAGCAGCCCCGATAGGGGACAGGGTAGGAATGAGCAGTTCTTC
TRBJ2-2 TRBV27 TRBD2 - CASSLVPGRGGELFF TGTGCCAGCAGTTTAGTCCCAGGGAGGGGCGGGGAGCTGTTTTTT
TRBJ1-5 TRBV6-4 - - CASSDSVGDGNQPQHF TGTGCCAGCAGTGACTCGGTGGGGGACGGCAATCAGCCCCAGCATTTT
TRBJ2-5 TRBV19 - once CASSISTGLEQYF TGTGCCAGTAGTATCTCGACGGGGCTGGAGCAGTACTTC
TRBJ2-5 TRBV28 - - CASSSYHQETQYF TGTGCCAGCAGTTCTTACCACCAAGAGACCCAGTACTTC
TRBJ2-1 TRBV18 TRBD2 - CASSPRSSGTVYNEQFF TGTGCCAGCTCACCACGGTCTAGCGGGACTGTCTACAATGAGCAGTTCTTC
TRBJ2-1 TRBV5-6 - - CASSQGYDEQFF TGTGCCAGCAGCCAGGGGTACGATGAGCAGTTCTTC
TRBJ1-1 TRBV5-1 TRBD1 - CASHNRQGRMNTEAFF TGCGCCAGCCACAATCGACAGGGTAGGATGAACACTGAAGCTTTCTTT
TRBJ1-2 TRBV15 - - CATSRDLGQSESYGYTF TGTGCCACCAGCAGAGATCTTGGACAGTCGGAGAGCTATGGCTACACCTTC
TRBJ1-2 TRBV20-1 - - CSANGDYGYTF TGCAGTGCTAATGGTGACTATGGCTACACCTTC
TRBJ1-1 TRBV12-5 - few CASGPQVNTEAFF TGTGCTAGTGGCCCACAGGTTAACACTGAAGCTTTCTTT
TRBJ2-6 TRBV11-3 - - CASSPTPTTGANVLTF TGTGCCAGCAGCCCGACCCCTACTACTGGGGCCAACGTCCTGACTTTC
TRBJ2-7 TRBV2 - - CASRWTIFYEQYF TGTGCCAGCAGATGGACCATATTCTACGAGCAGTACTTC
TRBJ1-6 TRBV7-9 - - CASSLMGSYNSPLHF TGTGCCAGCAGCTTAATGGGCAGCTATAATTCACCCCTCCACTTT
TRBJ2-2 TRBV4-1 TRBD2 few CASSQVAAGAGELFF TGCGCCAGCAGCCAAGTGGCGGCGGGGGCCGGGGAGCTGTTTTTT
TRBJ1-1 TRBV18 TRBD1 - CASAPVGQTQNTEAFF TGTGCCAGCGCACCTGTGGGACAGACCCAGAACACTGAAGCTTTCTTT
TRBJ1-1 TRBV28 - - CASSSRGGPIWDTEAFF TGTGCCAGCAGTTCACGGGGGGGTCCTATATGGGACACTGAAGCTTTCTTT
TRBJ2-5 TRBV11-1 - - CASSQKVGFGSPKTQYF TGTGCCAGCAGCCAGAAGGTCGGATTTGGGTCCCCCAAGACCCAGTACTTC
TRBJ2-7 TRBV19 TRBD1 - CASSMEIGTGDEQYF TGTGCCAGTAGTATGGAGATCGGGACAGGGGACGAGCAGTACTTC
TRBJ1-1 TRBV2 - - CARSSGTTNTEAFF TGTGCCAGGAGTTCCGGGACAACGAACACTGAAGCTTTCTTT
TRBJ1-1 TRBV19 TRBD1 - CATTTGGGRWMNTEAFF TGTGCCACTACGACAGGGGGCGGGCGCTGGATGAACACTGAAGCTTTCTTT
TRBJ2-6 TRBV5-1 - - CASSGLVRHHSGANVLTF TGCGCCAGCAGCGGTTTAGTCAGACACCACTCTGGGGCCAACGTCCTGACTTTC
TRBJ2-3 TRBV7-9 - - CASSLSHTDTQYF TGTGCCAGCAGCTTATCCCACACAGATACGCAGTATTTT
TRBJ2-1 TRBV12-5 TRBD2 - CASGTRLAGGNEQFF TGTGCTAGTGGTACCCGCCTAGCGGGGGGGAATGAGCAGTTCTTC
TRBJ2-2 TRBV5-1 - few CASSSPTGTSMTGELFF TGCGCCAGCAGCTCACCTACCGGGACGTCGATGACCGGGGAGCTGTTTTTT
TRBJ2-7 TRBV4-2 - - CASSQDVLSTYEQYF TGTGCCAGCAGCCAAGATGTTCTCTCTACATACGAGCAGTACTTC
TRBJ2-7 TRBV19 - - CASSTGPTGEQYF TGTGCCAGTAGTACGGGACCGACGGGGGAGCAGTACTTC
TRBJ2-3 TRBV6-4 TRBD2 - CASSVTSGATDTQYF TGTGCCAGCAGTGTGACTAGCGGGGCCACAGATACGCAGTATTTT
TRBJ2-6 TRBV6-5 TRBD2 - CASTRGGSGANVLTF TGTGCCAGCACCCGGGGGGGCTCTGGGGCCAACGTCCTGACTTTC
TRBJ2-3 TRBV11-2 TRBD2 - CASSLGRGLAGGFTDTQYF TGTGCCAGCAGCTTAGGTCGGGGACTAGCGGGGGGCTTCACAGATACGCAGTATTTT
TRBJ1-2 TRBV4-3 TRBD1 once CASSQVVGGNYGYTF TGCGCCAGCAGCCAAGTAGTAGGGGGCAACTATGGCTACACCTTC
TRBJ2-1 TRBV6-1 TRBD2 - CASSRDYTYNEQFF TGTGCCAGCAGCCGGGACTACACCTACAATGAGCAGTTCTTC
TRBJ1-1 TRBV7-2 - - CASSSWSIPEAFF TGTGCCAGCAGCTCATGGTCCATCCCCGAAGCTTTCTTT
TRBJ2-1 TRBV19 TRBD2 - CASMERLTSGDYNEQFF TGTGCCAGTATGGAGAGGCTGACTAGCGGGGACTACAATGAGCAGTTCTTC
TRBJ1-1 TRBV10-2 - - CASSASSPREAFF TGCGCCAGCAGTGCTTCATCCCCGAGGGAAGCTTTCTTT
TRBJ2-3 TRBV14 - - CASSRLTGYTDTQYF TGTGCCAGCAGCCGACTTACAGGATACACAGATACGCAGTATTTT
TRBJ1-2 TRBV15 - - CATSRVKGTNYGYTF TGTGCCACCAGCAGAGTAAAGGGGACAAACTATGGCTACACCTTC
TRBJ2-2 TRBV7-2 TRBD1 - CASSQDRAGELFF TGTGCCAGCAGCCAGGACAGGGCCGGGGAGCTGTTTTTT
TRBJ2-7 TRBV4-3 - - CASSQVPGSSYEQYF TGCGCCAGCAGCCAAGTCCCAGGGTCAAGCTACGAGCAGTACTTC
TRBJ2-7 TRBV12-5 TRBD1 - CASGLGQGNPYEQYF TGTGCTAGTGGTTTGGGACAGGGAAACCCCTACGAGCAGTACTTC
TRBJ1-5 TRBV19 - - CASSPRRQAPDQPQHF TGTGCCAGTAGTCCCCGTCGACAGGCACCTGATCAGCCCCAGCATTTT
TRBJ2-1 TRBV2 TRBD2 - CASSEARTSNNEQFF TGTGCCAGCAGTGAAGCAAGGACTAGCAACAATGAGCAGTTCTTC
TRBJ2-7 TRBV7-2 - - CASSLVPEYEQYF TGTGCCAGCAGCTTAGTGCCGGAATACGAGCAGTACTTC
TRBJ1-1 TRBV28 - - CASLMGGNTEAFF TGTGCCAGCCTCATGGGCGGAAACACTGAAGCTTTCTTT
TRBJ2-1 TRBV5-1 TRBD2 - CASRGLAGVDEQFF TGCGCCAGCAGGGGACTAGCGGGGGTCGATGAGCAGTTCTTC
TRBJ1-1 TRBV6-6 - - CASSYLTGNMNTEAFF TGTGCCAGCAGTTATCTGACAGGTAACATGAACACTGAAGCTTTCTTT
TRBJ2-1 TRBV5-6 - - CASSGGTRNEQFF TGTGCCAGCAGCGGAGGGACCCGAAATGAGCAGTTCTTC
TRBJ1-2 TRBV28 - - CASSLIPRTEYGYTF TGTGCCAGCAGTTTAATTCCGAGGACGGAATATGGCTACACCTTC
TRBJ1-2 TRBV6-5 TRBD1 - CASSGGQGNGYTF TGTGCCAGCAGCGGGGGACAGGGCAATGGCTACACCTTC
TRBJ1-2 TRBV10-3 - - CAISEGRGHGYTF TGTGCCATCAGTGAGGGCAGGGGACATGGCTACACCTTC
TRBJ2-7 TRBV11-3 - - CASSLGILSYEQYF TGTGCCAGCAGCTTAGGAATCCTTTCCTACGAGCAGTACTTC
TRBJ1-1 TRBV27 - - CASSLLGGRTEAFF TGTGCCAGCAGTTTATTGGGGGGTCGGACTGAAGCTTTCTTT
TRBJ2-1 TRBV5-4 TRBD2 - CASSLGRGVLNEQFF TGTGCCAGCAGCTTAGGGCGGGGGGTCCTCAATGAGCAGTTCTTC